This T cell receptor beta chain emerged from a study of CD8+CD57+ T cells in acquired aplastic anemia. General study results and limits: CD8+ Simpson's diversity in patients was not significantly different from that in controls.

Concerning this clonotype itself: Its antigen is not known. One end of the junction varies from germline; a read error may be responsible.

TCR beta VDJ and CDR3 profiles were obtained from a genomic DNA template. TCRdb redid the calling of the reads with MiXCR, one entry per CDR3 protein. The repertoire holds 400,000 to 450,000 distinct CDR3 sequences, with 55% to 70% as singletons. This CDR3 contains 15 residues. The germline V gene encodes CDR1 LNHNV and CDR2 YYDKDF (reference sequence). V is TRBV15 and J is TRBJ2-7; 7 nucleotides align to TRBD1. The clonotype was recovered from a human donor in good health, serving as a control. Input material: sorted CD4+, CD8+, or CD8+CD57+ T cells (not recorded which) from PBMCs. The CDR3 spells CATSRSSGTVDGHTF. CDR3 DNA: TGTGCCACCAGCAGATCATCCGGGACAGTGGATGGCCACACCTTC.